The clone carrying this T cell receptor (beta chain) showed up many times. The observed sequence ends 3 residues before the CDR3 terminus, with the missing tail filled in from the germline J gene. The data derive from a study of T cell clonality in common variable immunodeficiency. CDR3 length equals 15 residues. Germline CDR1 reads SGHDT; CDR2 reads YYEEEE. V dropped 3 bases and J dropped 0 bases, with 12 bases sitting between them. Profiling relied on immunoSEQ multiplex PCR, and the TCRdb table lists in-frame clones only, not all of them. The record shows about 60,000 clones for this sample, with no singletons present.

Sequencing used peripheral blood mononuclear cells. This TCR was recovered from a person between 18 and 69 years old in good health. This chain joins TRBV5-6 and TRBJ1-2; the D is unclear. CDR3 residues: CASSSWRDANYGYTF. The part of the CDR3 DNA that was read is TGTGCCAGCAGCTCGTGGCGGGATGCTAACTATGGC.